A selection of T cell receptor beta chains follows, all from one sample in a study of human T cells and chemical hapten exposure. One entry per CDR3 protein results from TCRdb running MiXCR on the 5' RACE reads. The table records approximately 80,000 distinct CDR3 sequences, about a sixth of them present only once. These receptors were obtained from a female donor in good health. Each CDR3 is given with its conserved first and last residue. The D gene is left open where the match is weak. Some rows mark clone size as missing; the rest say once, few, many or name a class of expanded clone.

j_call: TRBJ2-3
d_call: -
v_call: TRBV5-1
clone_size: few
cdr3_nt: TGCGCCAGCAGCCCAAAAGGATATACAGGGAGCATGCAGTATTTT
cdr3_aa: CASSPKGYTGSMQYF

j_call: TRBJ1-1
d_call: TRBD1
v_call: TRBV6-5
clone_size: -
cdr3_nt: TGTGCCAGCAGTGTCGGAGGGGGGACAGCAAGTATGAACACTGAAGCTTTCTTT
cdr3_aa: CASSVGGGTASMNTEAFF

j_call: TRBJ1-5
d_call: -
v_call: TRBV20-1
clone_size: -
cdr3_nt: TGCAGTGCTAGAGGCGGGAATCAGCCCCAGCATTTT
cdr3_aa: CSARGGNQPQHF

j_call: TRBJ2-3
d_call: -
v_call: TRBV5-1
clone_size: -
cdr3_nt: TGCGCCAGCAGCTTGGTCGGAAGAGGTCCAGATACGCAGTATTTT
cdr3_aa: CASSLVGRGPDTQYF

j_call: TRBJ1-1
d_call: -
v_call: TRBV7-2
clone_size: -
cdr3_nt: TGTGCCAGCAGCTTAATCGCGGATAACACTGAAGCTTTCTTT
cdr3_aa: CASSLIADNTEAFF

j_call: TRBJ2-3
d_call: TRBD2
v_call: TRBV7-8
clone_size: few
cdr3_nt: TGTGCCAGCATCTTTCGGGGGGCAGATACGCAGTATTTT
cdr3_aa: CASIFRGADTQYF

j_call: TRBJ1-1
d_call: -
v_call: TRBV7-8
clone_size: -
cdr3_nt: TGTGCCAGCAGCTTATCAGGGGTTACCACTGAAGCTTTCTTT
cdr3_aa: CASSLSGVTTEAFF

j_call: TRBJ1-5
d_call: -
v_call: TRBV28
clone_size: few
cdr3_nt: TGTGCCAGCAGTTTGGCTAGCAATCAGCCCCAGCATTTT
cdr3_aa: CASSLASNQPQHF

j_call: TRBJ1-1
d_call: TRBD1
v_call: TRBV14
clone_size: -
cdr3_nt: TGTGCCAGCAGCCGGTACAGGGGGCGGACTGAAGCTTTCTTT
cdr3_aa: CASSRYRGRTEAFF

j_call: TRBJ2-1
d_call: TRBD2
v_call: TRBV29-1
clone_size: -
cdr3_nt: TGCAGCGTGCCTGGACTAGCGGGAGTCTCCTACAATGAGCAGTTCTTC
cdr3_aa: CSVPGLAGVSYNEQFF

j_call: TRBJ2-1
d_call: -
v_call: TRBV5-1
clone_size: few
cdr3_nt: TGCGCCAGCAGCTCGGGACGGTTCAATGAGCAGTTCTTC
cdr3_aa: CASSSGRFNEQFF

j_call: TRBJ2-1
d_call: -
v_call: TRBV24-1
clone_size: -
cdr3_nt: TGTGCCACCAGTCCCCAGGGGTTGGGGGTGTATGAGCAGTTCTTC
cdr3_aa: CATSPQGLGVYEQFF

j_call: TRBJ1-6
d_call: -
v_call: TRBV18
clone_size: few
cdr3_nt: TGTGCCAGCTCACCACAAAGGCCTTTGGATTCACCCCTCCACTTT
cdr3_aa: CASSPQRPLDSPLHF

j_call: TRBJ2-1
d_call: -
v_call: TRBV28
clone_size: few
cdr3_nt: TGTGCCAGCAGTTTAAGGACCAGCGATGAGCAGTTCTTC
cdr3_aa: CASSLRTSDEQFF

j_call: TRBJ2-7
d_call: TRBD1
v_call: TRBV12-3/TRBV12-4
clone_size: -
cdr3_nt: TGTGCCAGCAGGGACAGGGACCTACGAGGGCAGTACTTC
cdr3_aa: CASRDRDLRGQYF

j_call: TRBJ2-5
d_call: -
v_call: TRBV5-4
clone_size: -
cdr3_nt: TGTGCCAGCAGCTTGAGGGGGGTTCAAGAGACCCAGTACTTC
cdr3_aa: CASSLRGVQETQYF

j_call: TRBJ2-1
d_call: TRBD2
v_call: TRBV6-2/TRBV6-3
clone_size: -
cdr3_nt: TGTGCCAGCAGACTAGCGGGGGGCCTCGACCTCTTC
cdr3_aa: CASRLAGGLDLF

j_call: TRBJ1-6
d_call: -
v_call: TRBV2
clone_size: few
cdr3_nt: TGTGCCAGCAGATATAGGACAGAAGCCTATAATTCACCCCTCCACTTT
cdr3_aa: CASRYRTEAYNSPLHF

j_call: TRBJ1-1
d_call: TRBD1
v_call: TRBV14
clone_size: -
cdr3_nt: TGTGCCAGCAGCCAGAACAGGGGAACTGAAGCTTTCTTT
cdr3_aa: CASSQNRGTEAFF

j_call: TRBJ2-5
d_call: -
v_call: TRBV2
clone_size: -
cdr3_nt: TGTGCCAGCAGTATCTCTGCGGGCGGAAAGGAGACCCAGTACTTC
cdr3_aa: CASSISAGGKETQYF

j_call: TRBJ2-2
d_call: -
v_call: TRBV11-1
clone_size: few
cdr3_nt: TGTGCCAGCAGCTTATCCCTAGCCGTTGGCGGGGAGCTGTTTTTT
cdr3_aa: CASSLSLAVGGELFF

j_call: TRBJ1-1
d_call: TRBD1
v_call: TRBV29-1
clone_size: -
cdr3_nt: TGCAGCGTTGGGGGACAGGGGGTCCAGAACACTGAAGCTTTCTTT
cdr3_aa: CSVGGQGVQNTEAFF